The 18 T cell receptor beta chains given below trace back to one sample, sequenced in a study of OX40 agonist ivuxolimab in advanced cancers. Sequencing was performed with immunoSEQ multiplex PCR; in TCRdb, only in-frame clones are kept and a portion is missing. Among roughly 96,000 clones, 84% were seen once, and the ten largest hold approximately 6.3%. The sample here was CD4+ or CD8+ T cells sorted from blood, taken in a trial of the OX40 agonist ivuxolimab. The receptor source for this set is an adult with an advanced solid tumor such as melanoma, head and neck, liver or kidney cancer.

DNA of the CDR3: TGTGCCAGCAGTTACGACAGGGCCGGAAACACCATATATTTT. Amino acids: CASSYDRAGNTIYF. The chain couples TRBV6-5 to TRBJ1-3; 7 nucleotides align to TRBD1. Germline trimming cut 2 bases from V and 4 bases from J; bases unmatched to any gene: 2. This CDR3 has 14 residues. CDR1 is MNHEY and CDR2 is SVGAGI in the germline V gene.

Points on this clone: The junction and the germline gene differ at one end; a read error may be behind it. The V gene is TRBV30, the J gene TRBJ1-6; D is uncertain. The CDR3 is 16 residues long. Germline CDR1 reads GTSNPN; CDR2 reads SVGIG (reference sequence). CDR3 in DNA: TGTGCCTGGAGTGAGGAGTATTCGTCCTATAATTCACTCCTCCACTTT. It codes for CAWSEEYSSYNSLLHF.

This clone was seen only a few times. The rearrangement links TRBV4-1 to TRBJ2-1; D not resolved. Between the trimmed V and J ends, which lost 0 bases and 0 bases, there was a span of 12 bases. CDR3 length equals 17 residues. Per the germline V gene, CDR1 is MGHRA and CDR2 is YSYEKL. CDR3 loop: CASSQDRWVVSYNEQFF. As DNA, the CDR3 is TGCGCCAGCAGCCAAGATCGGTGGGTAGTCTCCTACAATGAGCAGTTCTTC.

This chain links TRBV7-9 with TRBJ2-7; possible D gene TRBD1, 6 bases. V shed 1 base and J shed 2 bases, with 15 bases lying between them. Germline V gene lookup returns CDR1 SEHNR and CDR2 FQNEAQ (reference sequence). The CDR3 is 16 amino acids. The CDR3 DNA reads TGTGCCAGCAGCTTAGGGGACACGAAGTGGCCCTACGAGCAGTACTTC. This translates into CASSLGDTKWPYEQYF.

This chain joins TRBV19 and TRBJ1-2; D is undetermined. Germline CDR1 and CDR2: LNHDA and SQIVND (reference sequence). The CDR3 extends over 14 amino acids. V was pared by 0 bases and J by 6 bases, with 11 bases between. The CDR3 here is CASSIDRGYDGYTF. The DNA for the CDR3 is TGTGCCAGTAGTATAGATCGAGGGTATGATGGCTACACCTTC.

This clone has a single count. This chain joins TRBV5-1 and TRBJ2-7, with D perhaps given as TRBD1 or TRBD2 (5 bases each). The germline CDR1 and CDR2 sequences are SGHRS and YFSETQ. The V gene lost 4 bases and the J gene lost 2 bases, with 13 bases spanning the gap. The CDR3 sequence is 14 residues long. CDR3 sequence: CASSRDPEAYEQYF. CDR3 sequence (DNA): TGCGCCAGCAGCCGGGACCCGGAGGCCTACGAGCAGTACTTC.

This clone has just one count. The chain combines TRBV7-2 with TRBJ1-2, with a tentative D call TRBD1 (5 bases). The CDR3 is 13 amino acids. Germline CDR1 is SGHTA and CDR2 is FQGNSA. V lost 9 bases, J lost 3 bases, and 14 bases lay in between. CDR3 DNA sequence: TGTGCCAGTTCCCCCCGAGGGGACTATGGCTACACCTTC. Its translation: CASSPRGDYGYTF.

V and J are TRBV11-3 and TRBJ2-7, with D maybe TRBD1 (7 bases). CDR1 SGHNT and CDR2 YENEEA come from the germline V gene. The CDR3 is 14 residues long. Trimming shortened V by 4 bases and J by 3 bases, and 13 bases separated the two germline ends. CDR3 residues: CASSSGGLDYEQYF. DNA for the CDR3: TGTGCCAGCAGCTCAGGGGGGTTAGACTACGAGCAGTACTTC.

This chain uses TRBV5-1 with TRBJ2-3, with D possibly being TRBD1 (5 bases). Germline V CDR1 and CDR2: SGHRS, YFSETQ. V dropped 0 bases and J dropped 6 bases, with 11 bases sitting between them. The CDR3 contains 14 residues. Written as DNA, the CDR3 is TGCGCCAGCAGCTTGGAAACAGCAGGGGATACGCAGTATTTT. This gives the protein CASSLETAGDTQYF.

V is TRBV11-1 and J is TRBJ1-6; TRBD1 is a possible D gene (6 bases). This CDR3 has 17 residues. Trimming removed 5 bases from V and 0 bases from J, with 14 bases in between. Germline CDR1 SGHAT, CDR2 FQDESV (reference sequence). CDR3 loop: CASSQGQPSSYNSPLHF. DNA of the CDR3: TGTGCCAGCAGCCAAGGACAGCCTAGCTCCTATAATTCACCCCTCCACTTT.

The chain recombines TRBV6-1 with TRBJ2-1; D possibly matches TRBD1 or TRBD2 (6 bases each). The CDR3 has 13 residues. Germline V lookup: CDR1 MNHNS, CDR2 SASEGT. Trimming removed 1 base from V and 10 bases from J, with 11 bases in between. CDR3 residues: CASSEGGGHEQFF. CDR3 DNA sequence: TGTGCCAGCAGTGAAGGAGGGGGGCACGAGCAGTTCTTC.

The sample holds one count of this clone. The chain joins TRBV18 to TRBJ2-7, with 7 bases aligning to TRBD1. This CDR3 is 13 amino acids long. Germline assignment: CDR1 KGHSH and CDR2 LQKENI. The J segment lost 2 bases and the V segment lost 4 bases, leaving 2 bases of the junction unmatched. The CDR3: CASSRDSTYEQYF. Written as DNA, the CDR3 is TGTGCCAGCTCACGGGACAGTACCTACGAGCAGTACTTC. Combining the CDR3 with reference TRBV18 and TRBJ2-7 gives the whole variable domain NAGVMQNPRHLVRRRGQEARLRCSPMKGHSHVYWYRQLPEEGLKFMVYLQKENIIDESGMPKERFSAEFPKEGPSILRIQQVVRGDSAAYFCASSRDSTYEQYFGPGTRLTVT.

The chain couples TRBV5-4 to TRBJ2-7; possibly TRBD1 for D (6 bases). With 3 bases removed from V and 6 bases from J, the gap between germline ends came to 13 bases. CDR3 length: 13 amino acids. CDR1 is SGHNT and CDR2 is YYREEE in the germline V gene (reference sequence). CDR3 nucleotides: TGTGCCAGCAGCTCAGAACAGGGATCCGAGCAGTACTTC. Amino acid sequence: CASSSEQGSEQYF.

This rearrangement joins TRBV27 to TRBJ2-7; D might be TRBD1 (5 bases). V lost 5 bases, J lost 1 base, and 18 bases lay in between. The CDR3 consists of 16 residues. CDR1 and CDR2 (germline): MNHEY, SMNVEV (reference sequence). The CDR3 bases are TGTGCCAGCAGTAAACCCGACAGTCCCATTTCCTACGAGCAGTACTTC. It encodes CASSKPDSPISYEQYF.

The CDR3, as DNA: TGTGCCAGCAGCCAACAGGGGACAGAGACCCAGTACTTC. Amino acids: CASSQQGTETQYF. V is TRBV7-2 and J is TRBJ2-5; 7 bases fit TRBD1. The germline V gene has CDR1 SGHTA and CDR2 FQGNSA. The V gene end was trimmed by 5 bases and the J gene end by 4 bases; junction bases not matched to a gene: 4. This CDR3 region has 13 residues.

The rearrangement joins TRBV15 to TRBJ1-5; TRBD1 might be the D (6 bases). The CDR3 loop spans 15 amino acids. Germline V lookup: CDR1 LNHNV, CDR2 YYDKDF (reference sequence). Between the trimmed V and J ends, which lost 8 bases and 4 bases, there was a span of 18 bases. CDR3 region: CATSRDKGYNQPQHF. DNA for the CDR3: TGTGCCACCTCCCGGGACAAGGGGTATAATCAGCCCCAGCATTTT.

For the CDR3, the DNA is TGTGCCATCAGTGACACTACTAGCACAGATACGCAGTATTTT. Amino acids: CAISDTTSTDTQYF. The rearrangement links TRBV10-3 to TRBJ2-3; D unclear. With 3 bases removed from V and 0 bases from J, the gap between germline ends came to 7 bases. CDR3 length: 14 residues. Per the germline V gene, CDR1 is ENHRY and CDR2 is SYGVKD.

The CDR3 nucleotides are TGTGCCAGCAACAATCCCGGGACCCCTGCCTACGAGCAGTACTTC. It translates to CASNNPGTPAYEQYF. The chain uses TRBV7-9 and TRBJ2-7; D is perhaps TRBD1 or TRBD2 (5 bases each). The V end lost 7 bases, the J end lost 2 bases, and 18 bases lay between the germline ends. This CDR3 contains 15 residues. Germline CDR1 SEHNR, CDR2 FQNEAQ (reference sequence). The whole variable domain, remainder taken from reference TRBV7-9 and TRBJ2-7, is DTGVSQNPRHKITKRGQNVTFRCDPISEHNRLYWYRQTLGQGPEFLTYFQNEAQLEKSRLLSDRFSAERPKGSFSTLEIQRTEQGDSAMYLCASNNPGTPAYEQYFGPGTRLTVT.